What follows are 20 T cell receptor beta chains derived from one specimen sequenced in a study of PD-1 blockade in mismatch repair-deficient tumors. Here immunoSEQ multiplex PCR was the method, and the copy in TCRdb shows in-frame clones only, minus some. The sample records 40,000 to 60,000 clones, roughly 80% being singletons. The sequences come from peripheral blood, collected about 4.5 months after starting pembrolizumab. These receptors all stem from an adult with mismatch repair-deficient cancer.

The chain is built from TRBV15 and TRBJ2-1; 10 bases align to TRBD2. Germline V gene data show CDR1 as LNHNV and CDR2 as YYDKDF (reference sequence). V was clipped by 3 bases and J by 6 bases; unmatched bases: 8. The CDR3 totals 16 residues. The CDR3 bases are TGTGCCACCAGCAGGGACTTAGCGGGAGGAGGCAATGAGCAGTTCTTC. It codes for CATSRDLAGGGNEQFF.

CDR3 sequence (DNA): TGTGCTAGTGGTTTGAGACGGTCCTCTCAATTTGGTGGCTACACCTTC. It specifies CASGLRRSSQFGGYTF. The chain is built from TRBV12-5 and TRBJ1-2; D ambiguous. Trimming pared 2 bases from V and 7 bases from J, leaving 20 bases between. Germline lookup yields CDR1 LGHNT and CDR2 FRNRAP. There are 16 residues in the CDR3.

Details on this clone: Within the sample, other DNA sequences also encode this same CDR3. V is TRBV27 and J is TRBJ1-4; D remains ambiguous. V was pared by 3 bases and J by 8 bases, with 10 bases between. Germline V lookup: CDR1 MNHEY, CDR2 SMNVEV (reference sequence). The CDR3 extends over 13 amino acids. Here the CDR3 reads CASSFSGFEKLFF. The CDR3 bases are TGTGCCAGCAGTTTTTCCGGGTTCGAAAAACTGTTTTTT.

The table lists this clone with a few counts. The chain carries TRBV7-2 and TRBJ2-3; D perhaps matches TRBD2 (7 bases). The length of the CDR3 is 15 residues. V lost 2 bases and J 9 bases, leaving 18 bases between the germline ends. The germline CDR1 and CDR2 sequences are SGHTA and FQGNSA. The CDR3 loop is CASSLSAGAPGTQYF. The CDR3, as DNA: TGTGCCAGCAGCTTATCCGCGGGGGCCCCTGGAACGCAGTATTTT.

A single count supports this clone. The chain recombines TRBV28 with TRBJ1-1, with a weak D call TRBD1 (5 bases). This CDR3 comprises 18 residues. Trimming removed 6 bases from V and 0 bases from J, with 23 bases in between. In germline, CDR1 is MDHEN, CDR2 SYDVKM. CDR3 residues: CASSPTRGDLPMNTEAFF. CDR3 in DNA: TGTGCCAGCAGCCCTACCCGGGGGGATTTACCCATGAACACTGAAGCTTTCTTT.

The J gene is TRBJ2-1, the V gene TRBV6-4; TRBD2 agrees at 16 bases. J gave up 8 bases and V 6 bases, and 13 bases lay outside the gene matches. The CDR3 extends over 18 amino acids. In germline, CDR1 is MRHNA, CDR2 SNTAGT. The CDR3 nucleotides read TGTGCCAGCAGCCCGGGACTAGCGGGAGGGCCGAAAGCCCATGAGCAGTTCTTC. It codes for CASSPGLAGGPKAHEQFF.

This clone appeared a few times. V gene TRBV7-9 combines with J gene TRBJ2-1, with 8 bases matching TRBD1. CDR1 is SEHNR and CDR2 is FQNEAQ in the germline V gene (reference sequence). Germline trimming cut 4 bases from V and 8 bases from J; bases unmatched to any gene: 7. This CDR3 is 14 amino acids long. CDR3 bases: TGTGCCAGCAGCTCCCTCGGACAGGGCGATGAGCAGTTCTTC. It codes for CASSSLGQGDEQFF.

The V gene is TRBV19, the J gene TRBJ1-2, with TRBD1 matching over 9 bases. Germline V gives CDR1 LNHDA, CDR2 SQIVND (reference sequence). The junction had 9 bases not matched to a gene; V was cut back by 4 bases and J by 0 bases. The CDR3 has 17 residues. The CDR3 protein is CASSKGGTGISNYGYTF. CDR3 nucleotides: TGTGCCAGTAGTAAAGGAGGGACAGGGATTTCTAACTATGGCTACACCTTC.

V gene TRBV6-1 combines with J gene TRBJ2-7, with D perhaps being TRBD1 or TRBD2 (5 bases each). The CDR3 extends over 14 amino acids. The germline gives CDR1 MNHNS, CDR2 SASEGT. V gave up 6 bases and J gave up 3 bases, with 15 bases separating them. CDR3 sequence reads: CASRARDGNYEQYF. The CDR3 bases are TGTGCCAGCAGGGCCCGGGACGGGAACTACGAGCAGTACTTC.

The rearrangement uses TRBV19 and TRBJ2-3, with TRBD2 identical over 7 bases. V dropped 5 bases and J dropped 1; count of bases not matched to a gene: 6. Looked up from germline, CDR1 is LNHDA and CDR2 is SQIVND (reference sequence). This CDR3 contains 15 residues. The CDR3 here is CASSVAGAGTDTQYF. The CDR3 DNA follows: TGTGCCAGTAGTGTGGCGGGAGCTGGCACAGATACGCAGTATTTT.

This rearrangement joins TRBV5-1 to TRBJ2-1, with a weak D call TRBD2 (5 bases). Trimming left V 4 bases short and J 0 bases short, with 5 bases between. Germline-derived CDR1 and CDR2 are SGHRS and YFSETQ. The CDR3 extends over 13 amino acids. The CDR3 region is CASSRDSYNEQFF. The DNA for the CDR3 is TGCGCCAGCAGCCGGGACTCCTACAATGAGCAGTTCTTC.

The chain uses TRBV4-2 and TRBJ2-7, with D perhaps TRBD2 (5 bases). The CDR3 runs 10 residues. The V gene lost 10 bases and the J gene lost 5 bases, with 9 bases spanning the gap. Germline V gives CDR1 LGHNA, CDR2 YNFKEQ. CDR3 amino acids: CATQRDEQYF. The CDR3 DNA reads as TGTGCCACCCAGAGGGACGAGCAGTACTTC.

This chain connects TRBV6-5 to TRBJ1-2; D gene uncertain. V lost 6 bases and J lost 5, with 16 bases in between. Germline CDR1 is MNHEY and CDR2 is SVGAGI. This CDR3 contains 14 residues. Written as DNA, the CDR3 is TGTGCCAGCAGACGGGCGTCCCGACATTATGGCTACACCTTC. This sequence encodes CASRRASRHYGYTF.

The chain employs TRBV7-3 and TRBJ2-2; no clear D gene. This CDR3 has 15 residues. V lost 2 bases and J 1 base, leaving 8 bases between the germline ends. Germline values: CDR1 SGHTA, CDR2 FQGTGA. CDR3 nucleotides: TGTGCCAGCAGCTTATATGCAGGGAACACCGGGGAGCTGTTTTTT. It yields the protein CASSLYAGNTGELFF.

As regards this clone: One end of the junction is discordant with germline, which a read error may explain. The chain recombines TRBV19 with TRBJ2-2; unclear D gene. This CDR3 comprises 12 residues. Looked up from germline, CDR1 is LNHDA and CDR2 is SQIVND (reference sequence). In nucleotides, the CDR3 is TGTGCCAGTATGCGGAACGCCGGGGAGCTGTTTTTT. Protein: CASMRNAGELFF. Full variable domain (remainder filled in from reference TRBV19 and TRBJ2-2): DGGITQSPKYLFRKEGQNVTLSCEQNLNHDAMYWYRQDPGQGLRLIYYSQIVNDFQKGDIAEGYSVSREKKESFPLTVTSAQKNPTAFYLCASMRNAGELFFGEGSRLTVL.

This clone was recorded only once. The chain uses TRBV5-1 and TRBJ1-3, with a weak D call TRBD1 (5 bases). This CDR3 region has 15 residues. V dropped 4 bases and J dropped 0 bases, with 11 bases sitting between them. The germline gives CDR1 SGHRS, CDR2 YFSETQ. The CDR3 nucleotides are TGCGCCAGCAGCCCCTTGGGGGGCTCTGGAAACACCATATATTTT. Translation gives CASSPLGGSGNTIYF.

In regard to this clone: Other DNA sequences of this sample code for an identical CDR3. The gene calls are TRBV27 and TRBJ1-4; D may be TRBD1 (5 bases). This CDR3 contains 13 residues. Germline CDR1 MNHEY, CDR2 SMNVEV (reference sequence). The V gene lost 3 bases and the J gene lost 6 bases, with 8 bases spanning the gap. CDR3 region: CASSFSGYEKLFF. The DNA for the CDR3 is TGTGCCAGCAGTTTTTCAGGGTATGAAAAACTGTTTTTT.

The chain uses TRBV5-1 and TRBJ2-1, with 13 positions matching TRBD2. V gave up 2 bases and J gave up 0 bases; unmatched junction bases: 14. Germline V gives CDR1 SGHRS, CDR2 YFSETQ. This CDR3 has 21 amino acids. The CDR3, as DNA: TGCGCCAGCAGCTTTTTACCCGGGACTAGCGGGATTCAGAGCTCCTACAATGAGCAGTTCTTC. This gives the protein CASSFLPGTSGIQSSYNEQFF.

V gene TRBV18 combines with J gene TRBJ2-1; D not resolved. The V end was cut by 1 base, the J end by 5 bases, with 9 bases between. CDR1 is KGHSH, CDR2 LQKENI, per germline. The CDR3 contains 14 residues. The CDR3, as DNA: TGTGCCAGCTCACCACTTGCAACAAACAATGAGCAGTTCTTC. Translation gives CASSPLATNNEQFF.

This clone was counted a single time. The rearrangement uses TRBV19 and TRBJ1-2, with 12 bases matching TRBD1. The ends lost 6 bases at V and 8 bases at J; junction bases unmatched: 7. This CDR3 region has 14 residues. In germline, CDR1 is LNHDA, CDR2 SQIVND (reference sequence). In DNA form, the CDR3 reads TGTGCCAGTAGATCGGGACAGGGGGCTAGAGGCTACACCTTC. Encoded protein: CASRSGQGARGYTF.